This TCR beta chain emerged from a study of shared clonotypes between healthy human individuals. Comments on this clone: Its antigen is not known. Other DNA sequences of this sample code for an identical CDR3.

Findings and limits, study-wide: The study drew on few donors, limiting represented genetic and exposure-history diversity. Collection of samples was limited to blood; tissue repertoires likely differ. Clonotype sharing among the donors was expected to vary with sequencing depth.

Donation came from healthy HIV-negative adults that had no recent acute infections or vaccinations. Germline CDR1 and CDR2: ENHRY and SYGVKD. This CDR3 has 11 amino acids. Trimming left V 4 bases short and J 4 bases short, with 5 bases between. This table comes from immunoSEQ multiplex PCR, and its TCRdb copy is limited to in-frame clones, with some not included. Of about half a million clones in the sample, 81% were seen once. J is TRBJ2-7 and V is TRBV10-3; perhaps D is TRBD1 or TRBD2 (5 bases each). The clonotype comes from a woman aged 40 to 50 in good health. Some clones in this sample may be carry-over from other donors' samples. The sample consisted of PBMCs. CDR3 sequence reads: CAISGGYEQYF. Here the CDR3 DNA reads TGTGCCATCAGTGGGGGGTACGAGCAGTACTTC.